This TCR beta chain was recovered during a study of radiation and T cells in renal cell carcinoma. The CDR3 totals 15 residues. Germline CDR1 SGHVS, CDR2 FQNEAQ. The V segment lost 5 bases and the J segment 4 bases; nucleotides outside the gene matches: 7. Regarding time point: blood 2 weeks post-SBRT. Treatment here: 15 Gy SBRT to primary tumor, nephrectomy 4 weeks later. The table came from immunoSEQ multiplex PCR; TCRdb's copy has only in-frame clones and leaves some out. This table has some 150,000 clones, approximately 88% appearing once. This clonotype was obtained from a woman in her forties or fifties with renal cell carcinoma. The chain combines TRBV7-8 with TRBJ1-2; the match to TRBD1 covers 10 bases. The sequences come from blood, collected from a patient whose treatment included radiotherapy and nephrectomy. In DNA, the CDR3 is TGTGCCAGCAGCGCACAGGGACAGGGGAGCTATGGCTACACCTTC. Its protein is CASSAQGQGSYGYTF.